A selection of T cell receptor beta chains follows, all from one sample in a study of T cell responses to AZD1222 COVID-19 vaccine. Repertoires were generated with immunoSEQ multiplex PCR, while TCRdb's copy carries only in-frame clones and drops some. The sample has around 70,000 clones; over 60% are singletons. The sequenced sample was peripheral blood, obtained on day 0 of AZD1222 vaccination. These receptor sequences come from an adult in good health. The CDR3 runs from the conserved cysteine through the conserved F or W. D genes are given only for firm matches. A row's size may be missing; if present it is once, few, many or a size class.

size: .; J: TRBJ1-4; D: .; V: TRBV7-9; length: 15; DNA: TGTGCCAGCAGCTTCCTGAGCGCAACTAATGAAAAACTGTTTTTT; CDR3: CASSFLSATNEKLFF
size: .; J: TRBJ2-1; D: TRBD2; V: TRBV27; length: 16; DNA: TGTGCCAGCAGTCAGTACCCTGGCGGGGGGGCCAATGAGCAGTTCTTC; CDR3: CASSQYPGGGANEQFF
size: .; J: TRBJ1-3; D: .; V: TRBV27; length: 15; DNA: TGTGCCAGCAGTTTATCCGGTAGCACTGGAAACACCATATATTTT; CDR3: CASSLSGSTGNTIYF
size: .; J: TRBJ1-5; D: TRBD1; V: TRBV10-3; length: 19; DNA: TGTGCCATCAGTGCAGGACAGGGATCACTCTGGGAGGGCAATCAGCCCCAGCATTTT; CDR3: CAISAGQGSLWEGNQPQHF
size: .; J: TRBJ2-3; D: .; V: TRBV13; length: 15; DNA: TGTGCCAGCAGCTCACAGGGCCATAGCACAGATACGCAGTATTTT; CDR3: CASSSQGHSTDTQYF
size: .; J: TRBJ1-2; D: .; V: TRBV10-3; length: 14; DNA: TGTGCCATCAGTGCTGACATAGCTAACTATGGCTACACCTTC; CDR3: CAISADIANYGYTF
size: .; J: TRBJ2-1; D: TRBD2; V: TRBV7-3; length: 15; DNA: TGTGCCAGCAGCTATATAGCGGGACGTTACAATGAGCAGTTCTTC; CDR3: CASSYIAGRYNEQFF
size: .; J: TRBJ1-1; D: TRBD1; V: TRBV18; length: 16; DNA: TGTGCCAGCTCCAAAGATGCGGGGACAGGGGGCACTGAAGCTTTCTTT; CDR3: CASSKDAGTGGTEAFF
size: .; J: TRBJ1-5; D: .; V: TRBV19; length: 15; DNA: TGTGCCAGTAGTGGGGGGCACTTTAGCAATCAGCCCCAGCATTTT; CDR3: CASSGGHFSNQPQHF
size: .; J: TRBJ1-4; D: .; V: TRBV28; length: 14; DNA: TGTGCCAGCAGTTTATTCCAGGGTGGTGAAAAACTGTTTTTT; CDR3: CASSLFQGGEKLFF
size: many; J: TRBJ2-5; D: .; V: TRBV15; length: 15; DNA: TGTGCCACCAGCCGCGAAGGGGGTATCGCAGAGACCCAGTACTTC; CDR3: CATSREGGIAETQYF
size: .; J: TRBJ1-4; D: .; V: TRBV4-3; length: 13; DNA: TGCGCCAGCACCTTTCGGGCGGGGGAAAAACTGTTTTTT; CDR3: CASTFRAGEKLFF
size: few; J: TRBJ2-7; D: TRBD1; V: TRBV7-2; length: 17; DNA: TGTGCCAGCAGCTTAGATCCAGGGGGAGTTCCCTCCTACGAGCAGTACTTC; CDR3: CASSLDPGGVPSYEQYF
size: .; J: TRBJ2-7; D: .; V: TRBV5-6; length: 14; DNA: TGTGCCAGCAGCTTGGGGCAGGTTCAGAACGAGCAGTACTTC; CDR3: CASSLGQVQNEQYF
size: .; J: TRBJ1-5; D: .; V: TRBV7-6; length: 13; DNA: TGTGCCAGCAGCTCATCTGAAGGGGAGCCCCAGCATTTT; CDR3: CASSSSEGEPQHF
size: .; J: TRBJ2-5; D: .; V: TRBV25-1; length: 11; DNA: TGTGCCAGCAGTGCGGTGGAGACCCAGTACTTC; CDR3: CASSAVETQYF
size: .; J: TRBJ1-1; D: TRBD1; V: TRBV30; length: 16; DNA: TGTGCCTGGAGCTTTCCAGGGGGAAGGGGGAACACTGAAGCTTTCTTT; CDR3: CAWSFPGGRGNTEAFF
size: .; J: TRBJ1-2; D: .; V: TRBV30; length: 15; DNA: TGTGCCTGGAACAGGGCTGTACCACCTAACTATGGCTACACCTTC; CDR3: CAWNRAVPPNYGYTF
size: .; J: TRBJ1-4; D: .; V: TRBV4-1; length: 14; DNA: TGCGCCAGCAGCCAGACACACGAAGGGTGGAAACTGTTTTTT; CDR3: CASSQTHEGWKLFF
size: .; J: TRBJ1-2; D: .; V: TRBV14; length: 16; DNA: TGTGCCAGCAGCTCTCGACAGGTCCAGATCCCGTATGGCTACACCTTC; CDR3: CASSSRQVQIPYGYTF
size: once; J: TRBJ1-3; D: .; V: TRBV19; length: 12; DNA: TGTGCCAGTAGTATCAGAGAGGACACCATATATTTT; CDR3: CASSIREDTIYF
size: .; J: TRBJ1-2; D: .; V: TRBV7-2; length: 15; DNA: TGTGCCAGCAGCTTAATGTTCAGGGACCCCTATGGCTACACCTTC; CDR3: CASSLMFRDPYGYTF
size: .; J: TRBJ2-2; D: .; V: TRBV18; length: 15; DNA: TGTGCCAGCTCACGTGGGGGAAGGATCACCGGGGAGCTGTTTTTT; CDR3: CASSRGGRITGELFF
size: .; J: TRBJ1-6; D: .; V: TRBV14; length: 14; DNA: TGTGCCAGCAGCCGGGGTGGAGGGGCTTCACCCCTCCACTTT; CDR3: CASSRGGGASPLHF
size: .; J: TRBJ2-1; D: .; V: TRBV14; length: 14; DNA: TGTGCCAGCAGCCTACATTTAAGTCACAATGAGCAGTTCTTC; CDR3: CASSLHLSHNEQFF
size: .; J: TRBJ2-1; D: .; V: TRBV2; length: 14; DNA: TGTGCCAGCAGTGATGAGGACCGGTACAATGAGCAGTTCTTC; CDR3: CASSDEDRYNEQFF
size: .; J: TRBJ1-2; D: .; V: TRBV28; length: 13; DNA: TGTGCCAGCATAACGGAGCGAGGGGACGGCTACACCTTC; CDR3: CASITERGDGYTF
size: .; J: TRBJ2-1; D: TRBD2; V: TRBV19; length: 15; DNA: TGTGCCAGTAGTATTTGGGGGGGGAGGGCTGATGAGCAGTTCTTC; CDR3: CASSIWGGRADEQFF
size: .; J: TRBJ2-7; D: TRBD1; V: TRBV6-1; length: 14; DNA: TGTGCCAGCCGTGAACTGGACAGGACCTACGAGCAGTACTTC; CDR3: CASRELDRTYEQYF
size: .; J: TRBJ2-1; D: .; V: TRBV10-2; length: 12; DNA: TGCGCCAGCAGCCAACCTAACGATGAGCAGTTCTTC; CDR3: CASSQPNDEQFF
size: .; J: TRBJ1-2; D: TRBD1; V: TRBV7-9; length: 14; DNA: TGTGCCAGCACGCCGGGACAGTCCGTCTATGGCTACACCTTC; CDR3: CASTPGQSVYGYTF
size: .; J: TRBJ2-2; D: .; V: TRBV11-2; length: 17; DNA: TGTGCCAGCAGCTTAGTATGGGGGCTGGGAAACACCGGGGAGCTGTTTTTT; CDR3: CASSLVWGLGNTGELFF
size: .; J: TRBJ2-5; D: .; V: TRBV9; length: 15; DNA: TGTGCCAGCAGCGCCGTTAGTGGGGGCGGCGAGACCCAGTACTTC; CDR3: CASSAVSGGGETQYF
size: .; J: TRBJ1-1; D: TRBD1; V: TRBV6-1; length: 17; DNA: TGTGCCAGCAGTGATCAGGACAGGGCTTCCATGAACACTGAAGCTTTCTTT; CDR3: CASSDQDRASMNTEAFF
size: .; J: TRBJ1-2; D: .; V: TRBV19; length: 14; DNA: TGTGCCAGTAATAATAGGGATTTTCTCTATGGCTACACCTTC; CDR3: CASNNRDFLYGYTF
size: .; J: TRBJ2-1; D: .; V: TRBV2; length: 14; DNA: TGTGCCAGCAGCTTGACAGGCTCCTACAATGAGCAGTTCTTC; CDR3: CASSLTGSYNEQFF
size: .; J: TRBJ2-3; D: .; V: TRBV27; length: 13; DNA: TGTGCCAGCAGTCCTGGCCACACAGATACGCAGTATTTT; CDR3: CASSPGHTDTQYF
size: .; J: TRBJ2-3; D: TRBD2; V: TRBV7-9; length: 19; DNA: TGTGCCAGCAGCTTTTTGTCACTGCGGGGGGGCTATAGCACAGATACGCAGTATTTT; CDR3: CASSFLSLRGGYSTDTQYF
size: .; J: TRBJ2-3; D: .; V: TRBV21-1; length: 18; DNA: TGTGCCAGCAGCGGCTACCTAGCGGGGGGTAGTCGCACAGATACGCAGTATTTT; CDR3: CASSGYLAGGSRTDTQYF
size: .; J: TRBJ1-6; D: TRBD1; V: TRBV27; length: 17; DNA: TGTGCCAGCAGTTTATCAGGACAGGGGGCATGGAATTCACCCCTCCACTTT; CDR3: CASSLSGQGAWNSPLHF
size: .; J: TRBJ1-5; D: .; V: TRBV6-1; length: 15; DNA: TGTGCCAGCAGTGAAAGGCCTGCGGTCGGGAGGGCCCAGCATTTT; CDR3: CASSERPAVGRAQHF
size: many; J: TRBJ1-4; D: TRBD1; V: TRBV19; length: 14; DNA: TGTGCCAGTAGTACGGACAGGGTTGGGGAAAAACTGTTTTTT; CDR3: CASSTDRVGEKLFF
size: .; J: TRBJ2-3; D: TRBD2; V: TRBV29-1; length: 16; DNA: TGCAGCGTTCGACTAGCGGGGGCCCGAAGCACAGATACGCAGTATTTT; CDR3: CSVRLAGARSTDTQYF
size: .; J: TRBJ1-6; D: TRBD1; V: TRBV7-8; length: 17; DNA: TGTGCCAGCAGCTTAGCAGCCGGGACAGGCTATAATTCACCCCTCCACTTT; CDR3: CASSLAAGTGYNSPLHF
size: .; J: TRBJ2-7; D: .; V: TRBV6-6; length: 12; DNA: TGTGCCAGCAGTTACGTCAGCTACGAGCAGTACTTC; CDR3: CASSYVSYEQYF
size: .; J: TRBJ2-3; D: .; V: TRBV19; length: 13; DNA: TGTGCCAGTAGTGATAACACCCGCGATACGCAGTATTTT; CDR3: CASSDNTRDTQYF
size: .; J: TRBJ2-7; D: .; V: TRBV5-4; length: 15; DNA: TGTGCCAGCAGCAAACAGGCGGGGAGCTCCTACGAGCAGTACTTC; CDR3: CASSKQAGSSYEQYF
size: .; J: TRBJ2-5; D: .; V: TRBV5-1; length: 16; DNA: TGCGCCAGCAGTCCCCCGCGGGATGGGGCTGGGGAGACCCAGTACTTC; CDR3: CASSPPRDGAGETQYF
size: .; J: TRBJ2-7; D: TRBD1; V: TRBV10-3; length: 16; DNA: TGTGCCATCAGTGAGCCCACCGACAGGGAAAGGTACGAGCAGTACTTC; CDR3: CAISEPTDRERYEQYF